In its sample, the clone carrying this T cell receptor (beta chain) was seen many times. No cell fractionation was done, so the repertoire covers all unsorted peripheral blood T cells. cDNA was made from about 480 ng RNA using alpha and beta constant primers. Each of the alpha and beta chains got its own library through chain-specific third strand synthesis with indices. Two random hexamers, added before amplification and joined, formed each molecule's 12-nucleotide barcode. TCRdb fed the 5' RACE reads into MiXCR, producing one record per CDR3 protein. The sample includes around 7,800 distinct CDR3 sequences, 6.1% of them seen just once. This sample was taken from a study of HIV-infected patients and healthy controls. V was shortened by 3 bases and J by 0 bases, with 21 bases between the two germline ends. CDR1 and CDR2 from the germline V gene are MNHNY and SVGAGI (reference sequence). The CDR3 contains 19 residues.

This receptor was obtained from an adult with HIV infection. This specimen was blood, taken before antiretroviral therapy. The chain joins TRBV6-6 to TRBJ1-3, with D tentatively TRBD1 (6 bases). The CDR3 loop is CASSYHPLDRSDSGNTIYF. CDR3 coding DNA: TGTGCCAGCAGTTATCACCCCCTTGACAGGTCTGACTCTGGAAACACCATATATTTT.